Shown below are 10 T cell receptor beta chains from a single sample sequenced in a study of CD8 T cells in Susac syndrome. Reverse transcription of roughly 0.45 to 1 ug RNA used random hexamers. TCRdb ran MiXCR on the immunoSEQ multiplex PCR reads and lists one entry per CDR3 protein. This sample has around 280,000 distinct CDR3 sequences, with roughly 85% found just once. The sequencing sample was made of CD8+ T cells from PBMCs. These receptors were obtained from a human donor with multiple sclerosis.

J is TRBJ2-1 and V is TRBV13, with 10 bases fitting TRBD2. V trimming: 2 bases; J trimming: 7 bases; junction bases outside the gene matches: 11. The germline V gene encodes CDR1 PRHDT and CDR2 FYEKMQ (reference sequence). CDR3 length: 17 residues. This CDR3 is CASSLLDSGRWRNEQFF. The CDR3 DNA reads as TGTGCCAGCAGCTTACTCGATAGCGGGAGGTGGCGGAATGAGCAGTTCTTC.

The chain uses TRBV15 and TRBJ2-1, with 13 positions matching TRBD2. This CDR3 is built from 15 residues. The germline V gene has CDR1 LNHNV and CDR2 YYDKDF (reference sequence). Germline trimming cut 3 bases from V and 8 bases from J; bases unmatched to any gene: 4. The CDR3 region is CATSSWTSGSDEQFF. CDR3 in DNA: TGTGCCACCAGCAGCTGGACTAGCGGGAGCGATGAGCAGTTCTTC.

The V call is TRBV6-5, the J call TRBJ1-3, with D maybe TRBD1 (5 bases). The V end lost 5 bases, the J end lost 7 bases, and 12 bases lay between the germline ends. In germline, CDR1 is MNHEY, CDR2 SVGAGI. The CDR3 spans 13 residues. The CDR3 spells CASSRDELNTIYF. The CDR3 DNA is TGTGCCAGCAGTCGGGACGAGTTGAACACCATATATTTT.

This clonotype showed up just a few times. Written as DNA, the CDR3 is TGCGCCAGCAGCCAATTCCCGGGGGGGGCCTACGAGCAGTACTTC. This encodes CASSQFPGGAYEQYF. The chain carries TRBV4-1 and TRBJ2-7; TRBD2 aligns across 8 bases. Trimming at V came to 2 bases and at J to 2 bases, leaving 5 bases not matched to a gene. The CDR3 consists of 15 residues. The germline V gene has CDR1 MGHRA and CDR2 YSYEKL.

This clonotype was seen just once. The gene calls are TRBV12-3 or TRBV12-4 and TRBJ2-1, with 10 positions matching TRBD2. The J segment lost 2 bases and the V segment lost 6 bases, leaving 7 bases of the junction unmatched. This CDR3 contains 16 residues. The chain's CDR3 is CASRTPGLATYNEQFF. DNA of the CDR3: TGTGCCAGCAGGACGCCGGGACTAGCGACCTACAATGAGCAGTTCTTC.

The CDR3 nucleotides read TGTGCCAGCACAGGGGGATCAGTACACTCCTACGAGCAGTACTTC. This translates into CASTGGSVHSYEQYF. The chain recombines TRBV12-3 or TRBV12-4 with TRBJ2-7; TRBD1 agrees at 7 bases. The CDR3 extends over 15 amino acids. The V and J ends lost 7 bases and 0 bases, in that order; junction bases with no gene match: 9.

The chain carries TRBV7-2 and TRBJ2-2; no clear D. The V gene lost 4 bases and the J gene lost 13 bases, with 10 bases spanning the gap. Germline lookup yields CDR1 SGHTA and CDR2 FQGNSA. The CDR3 length is 11 residues. The CDR3 DNA is TGTGCCAGCAGCTCGGGCGACGGGCTGTTTTTT. Its protein product is CASSSGDGLFF. The variable domain in full, completed from reference TRBV7-2 and TRBJ2-2, reads GAGVSQSPSNKVTEKGKDVELRCDPISGHTALYWYRQSLGQGLEFLIYFQGNSAPDKSGLPSDRFSAERTGGSVSTLTIQRTQQEDSAVYLCASSSGDGLFFGEGSRLTVL.

The rearrangement links TRBV29-1 to TRBJ1-2; D ambiguous. The V gene's germline CDR1 is SQVTM and CDR2 ANQGSEA. CDR3 length: 13 residues. Between the trimmed V and J ends, which lost 4 bases and 5 bases, there was a span of 14 bases. CDR3 bases: TGCAGCGTTGTTCAGGAAACTCCATATGGCTACACCTTC. This translates into CSVVQETPYGYTF.

The genes are TRBV9 and TRBJ2-7; D gene ambiguous. The CDR3 is 15 residues long. Trimming removed 0 bases from V and 2 bases from J, with 12 bases in between. Germline V gene lookup returns CDR1 SGDLS and CDR2 YYNGEE. The CDR3 bases are TGTGCCAGCAGCGTAGATCTGGCTGTCCCCTACGAGCAGTACTTC. It codes for CASSVDLAVPYEQYF.

V usage is TRBV11-1 and J usage is TRBJ2-7; D is uncertain. Germline assignment: CDR1 SGHAT and CDR2 FQDESV (reference sequence). Deletions cut 3 bases from V and 7 bases from J, with 13 bases between. The CDR3 consists of 13 residues. The CDR3 nucleotides read TGTGCCAGCAGCTTGTACGATGGGAAAGAGCAGTACTTC. Encoded protein: CASSLYDGKEQYF.